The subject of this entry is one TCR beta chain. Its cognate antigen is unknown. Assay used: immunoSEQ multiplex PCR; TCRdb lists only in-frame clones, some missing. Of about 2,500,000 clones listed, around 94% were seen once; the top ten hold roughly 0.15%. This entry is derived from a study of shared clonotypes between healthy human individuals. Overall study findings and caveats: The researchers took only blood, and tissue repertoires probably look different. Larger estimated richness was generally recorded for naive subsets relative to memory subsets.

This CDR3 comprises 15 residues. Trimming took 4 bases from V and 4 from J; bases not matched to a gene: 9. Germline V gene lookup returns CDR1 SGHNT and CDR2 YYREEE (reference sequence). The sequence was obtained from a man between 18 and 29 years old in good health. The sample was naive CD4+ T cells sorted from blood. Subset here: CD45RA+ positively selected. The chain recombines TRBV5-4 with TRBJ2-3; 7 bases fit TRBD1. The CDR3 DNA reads TGTGCCAGCAGCCAAAAGACAGGGTTGCCAGATACGCAGTATTTT. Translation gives CASSQKTGLPDTQYF.